A selection of T cell receptor beta chains follows, all from one sample in a study of T cell responses to AZD1222 COVID-19 vaccine. The protocol was immunoSEQ multiplex PCR, while the TCRdb copy is restricted to in-frame clones and leaves out a portion. The sample carries 150,000 to 160,000 clones, roughly 90% recorded once. Sample: peripheral blood, taken on day 0 of AZD1222 vaccination. Receptor source: an adult in good health. Both conserved end residues are part of each CDR3. A D gene is named only where the DNA matches it firmly. Size is omitted from some rows. Given values are once, few, many or a class for expanded clones.

NA	13	TRBV5-4	once	TRBJ1-2	TGTGCCAGCAGCCCGGGAAAAGGGGGAGGCTACACCTTC	CASSPGKGGGYTF
NA	15	TRBV4-3	NA	TRBJ1-1	TGCGCCAGCAGCCACGATCTGACACCGAACACTGAAGCTTTCTTT	CASSHDLTPNTEAFF
NA	15	TRBV5-5	NA	TRBJ1-2	TGTGCCAGCACCTTATTAGACAGCGGGGCTGTGGGCTACACCTTC	CASTLLDSGAVGYTF
NA	14	TRBV3-1/TRBV3-2	NA	TRBJ1-2	TGTGCCAGCAGCCAAGTGGAAGGGACCTATGGCTACACCTTC	CASSQVEGTYGYTF
NA	16	TRBV6-2/TRBV6-3	NA	TRBJ1-5	TGTGCCAGCAGTTACGATCACCAGGCTCGCAATCAGCCCCAGCATTTT	CASSYDHQARNQPQHF
TRBD1	14	TRBV18	NA	TRBJ2-7	TGTGCCAGCTCACCGGGACAGGATCGTAACGAGCAGTACTTC	CASSPGQDRNEQYF
NA	14	TRBV4-1	NA	TRBJ1-1	TGCGCCAGCAGCCACAAAACAGGGCCCACTGAAGCTTTCTTT	CASSHKTGPTEAFF
NA	14	TRBV7-9	NA	TRBJ1-4	TGTGCCAGCAGCTCTCGGGGTGGGAGTGAAAAACTGTTTTTT	CASSSRGGSEKLFF
TRBD1	14	TRBV29-1	NA	TRBJ2-7	TGCAGCGTTACGGACAGGGGCAACTCCTACGAGCAGTACTTC	CSVTDRGNSYEQYF
NA	16	TRBV6-5	NA	TRBJ2-3	TGTGCCAGCAGTTCCCAACCGGGACAAAGCACAGATACGCAGTATTTT	CASSSQPGQSTDTQYF
TRBD1	15	TRBV10-3	NA	TRBJ1-4	TGTGCCATCAGTGAGGGGACAGGGGTGGTTGAAAAACTGTTTTTT	CAISEGTGVVEKLFF
TRBD2	18	TRBV4-3	once	TRBJ2-1	TGCGCCAGCAGCCAAGATGCCCTCGGGAGCGGGGGGGCCAATGAGCAGTTCTTC	CASSQDALGSGGANEQFF
TRBD1	15	TRBV5-1	NA	TRBJ2-1	TGCGCCAGCAGCCCGGACAGGGCTTCTGTAAGTGAGCAGTTCTTC	CASSPDRASVSEQFF
NA	14	TRBV19	NA	TRBJ1-6	TGTGCCAGTAGTATAGTCCCAGCGGAATCACCCCTCCACTTT	CASSIVPAESPLHF
TRBD1	15	TRBV6-6	NA	TRBJ2-7	TGTGCCAGCACTGACGAGGGACAGGGTCACTACGAGCAGTACTTC	CASTDEGQGHYEQYF
TRBD1	15	TRBV6-2/TRBV6-3	NA	TRBJ2-7	TGTGCCAGCAGTGACCCCGGGACAGGGGGCTACGAGCAGTACTTC	CASSDPGTGGYEQYF
TRBD2	15	TRBV5-4	once	TRBJ2-7	TGTGCCAGCAGCGACCCTAGCGGGGCCGACTACGAGCAGTACTTC	CASSDPSGADYEQYF
NA	13	TRBV9	NA	TRBJ1-2	TGTGCCAGCAGCCGCGGAGGGGCGGATGGCTACACCTTC	CASSRGGADGYTF
NA	15	TRBV4-2	NA	TRBJ2-3	TGTGCCAGCAGCCCTAGGGCGGGTGACACAGATACGCAGTATTTT	CASSPRAGDTDTQYF
NA	12	TRBV6-2/TRBV6-3	NA	TRBJ1-2	TGTGCCAGCAGTCACGAGAACTATGGCTACACCTTC	CASSHENYGYTF
NA	16	TRBV9	NA	TRBJ2-3	TGTGCCAGCAGCGCAGTGGCTACCCTTAGCACAGATACGCAGTATTTT	CASSAVATLSTDTQYF
NA	15	TRBV4-3	NA	TRBJ1-4	TGCGCCAGCAGCCAAGATTACGCAACTAATGAAAAACTGTTTTTT	CASSQDYATNEKLFF
TRBD1	14	TRBV5-4	NA	TRBJ2-3	TGTGCCAGCAGCCTCGACAGGGGCGCAGATACGCAGTATTTT	CASSLDRGADTQYF
NA	13	TRBV6-2/TRBV6-3	NA	TRBJ1-2	TGTGCCAGCAGTTACCTGACAGCCTATGGCTACACCTTC	CASSYLTAYGYTF
NA	15	TRBV5-1	NA	TRBJ2-7	TGCGCCAGCAGCCCGCCCGGAGGGGGCACCTACGAGCAGTACTTC	CASSPPGGGTYEQYF
TRBD2	13	TRBV11-2	NA	TRBJ2-2	TGTGCCTCAAGACTAGCGGCTACTGGGGAGCTGTTTTTT	CASRLAATGELFF
NA	16	TRBV15	once	TRBJ1-3	TGTGCCACCAGCAGAGATTCTCGGGCGGGAGGAAACACCATATATTTT	CATSRDSRAGGNTIYF
NA	14	TRBV5-6	NA	TRBJ1-5	TGTGCCAGCAGTCCGTCGGGGGGGAATCAGCCCCAGCATTTT	CASSPSGGNQPQHF
TRBD1	15	TRBV15	NA	TRBJ2-1	TGTGCCACCAGCAGAGGTGGGACAGTTGTCAATGAGCAGTTCTTC	CATSRGGTVVNEQFF
NA	13	TRBV6-2/TRBV6-3	NA	TRBJ1-1	TGTGCCAGCAGCCTTGACGGGACGAGGGAAGCTTTCTTT	CASSLDGTREAFF
TRBD1	17	TRBV19	NA	TRBJ2-2	TGTGCCAGTAGTAGGGACAGGGGGAAAGCGAACACCGGGGAGCTGTTTTTT	CASSRDRGKANTGELFF
NA	14	TRBV5-8	NA	TRBJ2-7	TGTGCCAGCAGGGGATGGGGTCGGGGAGGCGAGCAGTACTTC	CASRGWGRGGEQYF
NA	11	TRBV20-1	NA	TRBJ2-3	TGCAGTGCGGAGACCCAGGGTACGCAGTATTTT	CSAETQGTQYF
NA	16	TRBV4-3	NA	TRBJ1-3	TGCGCCAGCAGCCAAGATGGATACTTCTCTGGAAACACCATATATTTT	CASSQDGYFSGNTIYF
TRBD1	15	TRBV4-3	NA	TRBJ1-6	TGCGCCAGCAGCCAAGAGGGACAGAATAATTCACCCCTCCACTTT	CASSQEGQNNSPLHF
NA	14	TRBV14	NA	TRBJ2-7	TGTGCCAGCAGCCAAGTTTACGGTGTCTACGAGCAGTACTTC	CASSQVYGVYEQYF
TRBD1	14	TRBV7-2	NA	TRBJ1-1	TGTGCCAGCAGCTTAGTTCAGGGGGGGACTGAAGCTTTCTTT	CASSLVQGGTEAFF
TRBD1	13	TRBV11-2	NA	TRBJ1-2	TGTGCCAGCAGCTTTGGACAGGGGGGAGGCTACACCTTC	CASSFGQGGGYTF
NA	13	TRBV7-2	NA	TRBJ2-7	TGTGCCAGCAGCTTCAAGGGTCCGGGAGAGCAGTACTTC	CASSFKGPGEQYF
TRBD1	15	TRBV24-1	NA	TRBJ1-2	TGTGCCACCAGTGATAATAAACAGGGGAATTCTGGCTACACCTTC	CATSDNKQGNSGYTF
TRBD1	15	TRBV2	NA	TRBJ2-7	TGTGCCAGCAGTAAGGGACAGTTGATCTCCTACGAGCAGTACTTC	CASSKGQLISYEQYF